This TCR beta chain came from a study of T-cell memory formation after mild COVID-19. V lost 5 bases to trimming and J lost 0 bases, with 17 bases between them. Germline loops: CDR1 SGHAT, CDR2 FQNNGV. The CDR3 runs to 16 residues. 5'RACE primed at constant segments yielded TCR alpha and TCR beta cDNA libraries bearing sample barcodes and UMIs. TCRdb used MiXCR to reprocess the 5' RACE reads, holding one entry per CDR3 protein. The sample records approximately 480,000 distinct CDR3 sequences, around a sixth being singletons. About this clonotype: Its antigen is unidentified.

Findings of the study overall: The study found balanced CD4/CD8 in clones contracting day 15 to 85 and a CD4+ lean in later expanders. In second-wave clones peaking day 37, SARS-CoV-2 specificity remained unconfirmed.

Specimen: PBMCs or a T cell subset sorted from them (not recorded which). The rearrangement joins TRBV11-2 to TRBJ2-7, with D possibly being TRBD1 (5 bases). The sequence came from an adult woman who had mild COVID-19 (a few samples of this study predate the infection). Cell type and time point are not known. The CDR3 coding sequence is TGTGCCAGCAGCCTCCGGCAGGGCCTTAGCTCCTACGAGCAGTACTTC. Translation gives CASSLRQGLSSYEQYF.